The TCR beta chain under discussion was sequenced for a study of blood T cells in healthy people across ages. Overall study results and limits: Per million T cells, TCR beta diversity dropped roughly linearly as age increased. Both higher diversity and more naive CD4+ cells marked long-lived donors when set against aged donors.

A second PCR, run for roughly 7 to 11 cycles, used a sample-barcoded 5' primer plus a J-beta primer mix. Unique molecular identifiers of 12 random nucleotides labeled each cDNA. TCRdb itself ran the 5' RACE reads through MiXCR, one entry per CDR3 protein. The sample holds more than 1 million distinct CDR3 sequences, roughly 45% seen once. Every sample gave at least 6 micrograms of total RNA when it was extracted. Remarks on this clonotype: The antigen is unknown.

The sequence was collected from a woman aged 60 to 75 in good health. The sequenced sample consisted of blood.

The CDR3 DNA is TGCAGCGTTGAGACAGGGTACAATGAGCAGTTCTTC. Translated: CSVETGYNEQFF. The rearrangement joins TRBV29-1 to TRBJ2-1, with 7 positions matching TRBD1. Per the germline V gene, CDR1 is SQVTM and CDR2 is ANQGSEA. This CDR3 region has 12 residues. V shed 3 bases, J shed 4 bases, and the junction held 0 bases outside the gene matches.